The 30 T cell receptor beta chains given below trace back to one sample, sequenced in a study of blood T cell repertoires in COVID-19. The protocol was immunoSEQ multiplex PCR, while the TCRdb copy is restricted to in-frame clones and leaves out a portion. The sample shows 90,000 to 120,000 clones, roughly 80% of them seen only once. The sequencing sample was made of peripheral blood. These receptors came from a human donor in a cohort sampled during active COVID-19.

The chain is built from TRBV5-6 and TRBJ2-2, with no clear D. This CDR3 has 17 residues. The germline CDR1 and CDR2 sequences are SGHDT and YYEEEE. Trimming took 0 bases from V and 7 from J, leaving 19 bases between them. CDR3: CASSLDHLSPGFGELFF. The CDR3 DNA sequence: TGTGCCAGCAGCTTGGACCATCTGAGCCCTGGTTTCGGGGAGCTGTTTTTT.

V usage is TRBV24-1 and J usage is TRBJ2-1, with D uncertain. The germline V and J ends were trimmed by 5 bases and 1 base, with 11 bases remaining between them. Germline V CDR1 and CDR2: KGHDR, SFDVKD. This CDR3 contains 15 residues. This CDR3 reads CATSAPYPSYNEQFF. Written as DNA, the CDR3 is TGTGCCACCAGTGCCCCCTACCCGTCCTACAATGAGCAGTTCTTC.

The chain uses TRBV7-9 and TRBJ2-1; tentatively, D is TRBD2 (6 bases). V shed 5 bases and J shed 6 bases, with 17 bases lying between them. Germline V CDR1 and CDR2: SEHNR, FQNEAQ (reference sequence). The CDR3 is made up of 15 amino acids. The CDR3 loop is CASSPERVASNEQFF. CDR3 nucleotides: TGTGCCAGCAGCCCCGAGCGGGTAGCATCCAATGAGCAGTTCTTC.

This clone was seen a single time. The chain couples TRBV9 to TRBJ1-4; 8 positions match TRBD1. Germline trimming cut 4 bases from V and 8 bases from J; bases unmatched to any gene: 7. This CDR3 region has 14 residues. Germline V gives CDR1 SGDLS, CDR2 YYNGEE. The CDR3 DNA sequence: TGTGCCAGCAGCACCAGGACAGGGTTGGAAAAACTGTTTTTT. It translates to CASSTRTGLEKLFF.

The chain has TRBV18 and TRBJ2-2, with 9 bases identical to TRBD2. The CDR3 spans 16 residues. V was pared by 0 bases and J by 7 bases, with 6 bases of the junction left unmatched. Germline V CDR1 and CDR2: KGHSH, LQKENI. The DNA of the CDR3 is TGTGCCAGCTCACCACCTCCTAGCGGGATAATCGGGGAGCTGTTTTTT. Amino acids: CASSPPPSGIIGELFF.

The chain is built from TRBV7-3 and TRBJ2-2, with 12 bases matching TRBD2. V gave up 5 bases and J gave up 3 bases; unmatched junction bases: 16. CDR3 length: 20 residues. Germline V CDR1 and CDR2: SGHTA, FQGTGA. The CDR3 nucleotides read TGTGCCAGCAGCCCCGTCCGTATGACTAGCGGGAGAAGTGACACCGGGGAGCTGTTTTTT. Translation gives CASSPVRMTSGRSDTGELFF.

This clone has a single count. The J gene is TRBJ2-3, the V gene TRBV7-2, with 12 bases that match TRBD1. CDR1 and CDR2 (germline): SGHTA, FQGNSA. The ends lost 5 bases at V and 4 bases at J; junction bases unmatched: 10. The CDR3 is 17 amino acids. The CDR3 sequence is CASSPRGGQGAADTQYF. Here the CDR3 DNA reads TGTGCCAGCAGCCCTAGGGGGGGACAGGGGGCGGCAGATACGCAGTATTTT.

The chain recombines TRBV11-2 with TRBJ1-4; D might be TRBD1 (5 bases). Per the germline V gene, CDR1 is SGHAT and CDR2 is FQNNGV. CDR3 length equals 15 residues. V was cut by 0 bases and J by 10 bases, with 15 bases left in between. The CDR3 is CASSLDGKGRGKLFF. CDR3 sequence (DNA): TGTGCCAGCAGCTTAGATGGAAAGGGGCGCGGAAAACTGTTTTTT.

The chain joins TRBV7-3 to TRBJ2-6; possibly TRBD1 for D (7 bases). Germline values: CDR1 SGHTA, CDR2 FQGTGA. Trimming cost V 1 base and J 0 bases, with 10 bases left between them. CDR3 length: 17 amino acids. The CDR3 loop is CASSLIQGGSGANVLTF. The CDR3 nucleotides read TGTGCCAGCAGCTTAATTCAGGGGGGCTCTGGGGCCAACGTCCTGACTTTC.

V is TRBV7-3 and J is TRBJ2-2, with 10 bases fitting TRBD2. The CDR3 has 15 residues. CDR1 and CDR2 from the germline V gene are SGHTA and FQGTGA. J was trimmed by 7 bases and V by 5 bases; bases with no gene match: 7. The CDR3 region has the DNA TGTGCCAGCAGCCCCCAGCGGGAGGGGAGCGGGGAGCTGTTTTTT. Translating it yields CASSPQREGSGELFF. The complete variable domain, with remaining parts taken from reference TRBV7-3 and TRBJ2-2, reads GAGVSQTPSNKVTEKGKYVELRCDPISGHTALYWYRQSLGQGPEFLIYFQGTGAADDSGLPNDRFFAVRPEGSVSTLKIQRTERGDSAVYLCASSPQREGSGELFFGEGSRLTVL.

This chain connects TRBV3-1 (or the pseudogene TRBV3-2) to TRBJ2-6, with TRBD1 identical over 7 bases. J lost 0 bases, V lost 7 bases, and 12 bases had no gene match. The CDR3 sequence is 18 residues long. Looked up from germline, CDR1 is LGHDT and CDR2 is YNNKEL (reference sequence). The CDR3 nucleotides are TGTGCCAGCACCCCCTCGGGACAGCGTTTCTCTGGGGCCAACGTCCTGACTTTC. Translated: CASTPSGQRFSGANVLTF.

J is TRBJ2-3 and V is TRBV7-2, with a tentative D call TRBD2 (6 bases). Germline V CDR1 and CDR2: SGHTA, FQGNSA. The CDR3 has 14 residues. Trimming cost V 3 bases and J 1 base, with 8 bases left between them. CDR3 loop: CASSFTGGTDTQYF. CDR3 in DNA: TGTGCCAGCAGCTTTACGGGAGGCACAGATACGCAGTATTTT.

V gene TRBV6-5 combines with J gene TRBJ1-2; D gene uncertain. The length of the CDR3 is 14 residues. Germline V gives CDR1 MNHEY, CDR2 SVGAGI. Between the trimmed V and J ends, which lost 0 bases and 4 bases, there was a span of 9 bases. CDR3 protein: CASSYSRSPYGYTF. The CDR3 DNA is TGTGCCAGCAGTTACTCGAGAAGCCCCTATGGCTACACCTTC.

This clone has a handful of counts. The chain links TRBV4-3 to TRBJ1-3; D is unresolved. This CDR3 spans 15 amino acids. V was pared by 2 bases and J by 0 bases, with 8 bases between. From germline, CDR1 is LGHNA and CDR2 YSLEER. The CDR3 spells CASSQSRHSGNTIYF. The DNA for the CDR3 is TGCGCCAGCAGCCAATCGCGGCACTCTGGAAACACCATATATTTT.

J is TRBJ2-7 and V is TRBV3-1 (or the pseudogene TRBV3-2); 11 bases line up with TRBD2. Germline V CDR1 and CDR2: LGHDT, YNNKEL (reference sequence). The CDR3 is 17 amino acids. V lost 1 base, J lost 2 bases, and 7 bases stayed unmatched. CDR3 protein: CASSQAPGTSGTYEQYF. The CDR3 DNA sequence: TGTGCCAGCAGCCAAGCTCCCGGGACTAGCGGCACCTACGAGCAGTACTTC.

CDR3 sequence (DNA): TGCGCCAGCAGCTTGGATCTGGGACTAGCCGGGGGCTCCGGGGAGCTGTTTTTT. Translating it yields CASSLDLGLAGGSGELFF. The chain recombines TRBV5-1 with TRBJ2-2; 9 nucleotides line up with TRBD2. Germline V lookup: CDR1 SGHRS, CDR2 YFSETQ. The V segment lost 0 bases and the J segment 6 bases; nucleotides outside the gene matches: 12. The CDR3 extends over 18 amino acids. The whole variable domain, filled in from reference TRBV5-1 and TRBJ2-2, reads KAGVTQTPRYLIKTRGQQVTLSCSPISGHRSVSWYQQTPGQGLQFLFEYFSETQRNKGNFPGRFSGRQFSNSRSEMNVSTLELGDSALYLCASSLDLGLAGGSGELFFGEGSRLTVL.

A single count supports this clone. V and J are TRBV27 and TRBJ1-4; tentatively, D is TRBD1 (5 bases). The germline V gene has CDR1 MNHEY and CDR2 SMNVEV (reference sequence). The V end lost 6 bases, the J end lost 2 bases, and 13 bases lay between the germline ends. The CDR3 is 15 amino acids. As DNA, the CDR3 is TGTGCCAGCAGCCGACAAGCAGGGACTAATGAAAAACTGTTTTTT. Its protein is CASSRQAGTNEKLFF.

The V call is TRBV5-1, the J call TRBJ2-6, with no clear D. The CDR3 runs 15 residues. The germline V gene has CDR1 SGHRS and CDR2 YFSETQ. V dropped 0 bases and J dropped 1 base, with 5 bases sitting between them. The CDR3 loop reads CASSLAVSGANVLTF. CDR3 in DNA: TGCGCCAGCAGCTTGGCCGTATCTGGGGCCAACGTCCTGACTTTC.

V usage is TRBV2 and J usage is TRBJ1-5; no reliable D call. Germline values: CDR1 SNHLY, CDR2 FYNNEI. The ends were cut back, 3 bases at V and 7 bases at J, with 16 bases in the middle. The CDR3 contains 15 residues. The CDR3 loop is CASSESSQVSQPQHF. In DNA form, the CDR3 reads TGTGCCAGCAGTGAGTCCAGTCAGGTGAGCCAGCCCCAGCATTTT.

The chain employs TRBV5-1 and TRBJ2-1; 12 nucleotides agree with TRBD2. The CDR3 is 16 residues long. Trimming at V came to 3 bases and at J to 5 bases, leaving 6 bases not matched to a gene. The V gene's germline CDR1 is SGHRS and CDR2 YFSETQ. The CDR3 DNA is TGCGCCAGCAGCTGGGGGACTAGCGGGTCGAACAATGAGCAGTTCTTC. It translates to CASSWGTSGSNNEQFF.

This chain joins TRBV7-8 and TRBJ2-7, with D possibly TRBD2 on 6 matching bases. The CDR3 length is 13 residues. Per germline, CDR1 SGHVS and CDR2 FQNEAQ. Trimming pared 5 bases from V and 3 bases from J, leaving 11 bases between. CDR3 bases: TGTGCCAGCAGCCCGCGGCGGGGCTACGAGCAGTACTTC. Residues: CASSPRRGYEQYF.

The chain has TRBV10-3 and TRBJ2-2; 9 bases line up with TRBD2. Germline CDR1 is ENHRY and CDR2 is SYGVKD. Trimming cost V 6 bases and J 4 bases; bases outside gene matches: 3. The length of the CDR3 is 14 residues. The CDR3 reads CAIRLAGSTGELFF. DNA for the CDR3: TGTGCCATCAGGCTAGCGGGGAGCACCGGGGAGCTGTTTTTT.

The chain employs TRBV5-1 and TRBJ2-1, with TRBD2 as a possible D gene (5 bases). The CDR3 runs 16 residues. Germline CDR1 reads SGHRS; CDR2 reads YFSETQ. Trimming shortened V by 0 bases and J by 2 bases, and 12 bases separated the two germline ends. The CDR3 here is CASSLEGAFTYNEQFF. In nucleotides, the CDR3 is TGCGCCAGCAGCTTGGAGGGAGCGTTCACCTACAATGAGCAGTTCTTC.

The gene calls are TRBV7-2 and TRBJ2-3; 7 bases line up with TRBD2. Germline CDR1 SGHTA, CDR2 FQGNSA. The CDR3 spans 14 residues. Trimming took 5 bases from V and 6 from J; bases not matched to a gene: 8. This chain's CDR3 is CASSISGTTDTQYF. The CDR3 coding sequence is TGTGCCAGCAGCATATCCGGGACTACCGATACGCAGTATTTT.

J is TRBJ2-6 and V is TRBV24-1, with TRBD2 matching over 7 bases. V dropped 9 bases and J dropped 0; count of bases not matched to a gene: 10. The germline CDR1 and CDR2 sequences are KGHDR and SFDVKD. CDR3 size: 17 residues. The CDR3 region has the DNA TGTGCCACCGGGGGGGAATCCCGGGTCTCTGGGGCCAACGTCCTGACTTTC. Its translation: CATGGESRVSGANVLTF.

The chain carries TRBV7-2 and TRBJ2-7; 11 bases map to TRBD2. V lost 2 bases, J lost 2 bases, and 2 bases stayed unmatched. Germline V gives CDR1 SGHTA, CDR2 FQGNSA. The CDR3 consists of 15 residues. Here the CDR3 reads CASSLTSGGPYEQYV. The CDR3 region has the DNA TGTGCCAGCAGCTTAACTAGCGGGGGCCCCTACGAGCAGTACGTC.

The chain recombines TRBV2 with TRBJ1-2; tentative D call: TRBD1 (6 bases). V lost 4 bases, J lost 7 bases, and 13 bases lay in between. Germline assignment: CDR1 SNHLY and CDR2 FYNNEI. The CDR3 totals 13 residues. The CDR3 here is CASSAYREGGYTF. DNA of the CDR3: TGTGCCAGCAGTGCGTACAGGGAGGGTGGCTACACCTTC.

The chain carries TRBV5-8 and TRBJ2-5, with D tentatively TRBD1 (5 bases). This CDR3 has 13 amino acids. V lost 5 bases and J 5 bases, leaving 13 bases between the germline ends. The germline CDR1 and CDR2 sequences are SGHTS and YDEGEE. CDR3 residues: CASSDQGLETQYF. Written as DNA, the CDR3 is TGTGCCAGCAGTGACCAGGGCCTTGAGACCCAGTACTTC.

The rearrangement joins TRBV24-1 to TRBJ2-2; D gene ambiguous. The germline gives CDR1 KGHDR, CDR2 SFDVKD. The CDR3 runs to 15 residues. Trimming took off 1 base at V and 7 bases at J, with 12 bases between the two ends. CDR3 in DNA: TGTGCCACCAGTGATTTCCCCCACTTCTTCGGGGAGCTGTTTTTT. It encodes CATSDFPHFFGELFF.

The chain links TRBV5-1 to TRBJ1-1, with 9 bases aligning to TRBD1. J gave up 1 base and V 1 base, and 8 bases lay outside the gene matches. This CDR3 has 17 amino acids. Germline CDR1 and CDR2: SGHRS and YFSETQ. CDR3 bases: TGCGCCAGCAGCTTGACCCCTAACAGGGGGCAGAACACTGAAGCTTTCTTT. Encoded protein: CASSLTPNRGQNTEAFF.